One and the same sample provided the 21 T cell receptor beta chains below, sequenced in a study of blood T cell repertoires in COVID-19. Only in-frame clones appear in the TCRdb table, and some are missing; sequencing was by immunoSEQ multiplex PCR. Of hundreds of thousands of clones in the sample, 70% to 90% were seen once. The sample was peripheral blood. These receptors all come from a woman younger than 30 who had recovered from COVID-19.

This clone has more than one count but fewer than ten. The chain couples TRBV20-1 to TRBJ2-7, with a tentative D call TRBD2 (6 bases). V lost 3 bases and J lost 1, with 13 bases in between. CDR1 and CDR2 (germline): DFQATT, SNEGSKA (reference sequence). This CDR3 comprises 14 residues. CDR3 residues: CSASLVAESYEQYF. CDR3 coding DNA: TGCAGTGCTAGTCTGGTAGCGGAGTCCTACGAGCAGTACTTC.

CDR3 in DNA: TGTGCCAGCAGTCCCCGGGGTTCGGGAAAACTGTTTTTT. Its translation: CASSPRGSGKLFF. The V gene is TRBV12-3 or TRBV12-4, the J gene TRBJ1-4; D is undetermined. V lost 5 bases and J lost 10, with 14 bases in between. The CDR3 has 13 amino acids.

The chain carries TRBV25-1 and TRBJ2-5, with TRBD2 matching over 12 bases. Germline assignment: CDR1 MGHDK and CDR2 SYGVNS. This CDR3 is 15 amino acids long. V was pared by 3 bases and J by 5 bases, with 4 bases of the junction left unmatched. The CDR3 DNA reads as TGTGCCAGCAGTGAGACTAGCGGGAGAGATGAGACCCAGTACTTC. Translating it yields CASSETSGRDETQYF.

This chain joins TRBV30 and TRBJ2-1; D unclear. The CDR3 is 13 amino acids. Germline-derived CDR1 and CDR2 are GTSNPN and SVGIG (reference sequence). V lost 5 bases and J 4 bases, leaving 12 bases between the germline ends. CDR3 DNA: TGTGCCTGGGACCCACGCGAATACAATGAGCAGTTCTTC. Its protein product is CAWDPREYNEQFF.

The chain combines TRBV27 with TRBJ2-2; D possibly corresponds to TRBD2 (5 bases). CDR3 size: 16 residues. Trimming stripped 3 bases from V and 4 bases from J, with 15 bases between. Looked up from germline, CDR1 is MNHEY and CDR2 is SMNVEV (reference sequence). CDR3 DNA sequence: TGTGCCAGCAGTTTTATTGCGTTCGCGGGCACCGGGGAGCTGTTTTTT. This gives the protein CASSFIAFAGTGELFF.

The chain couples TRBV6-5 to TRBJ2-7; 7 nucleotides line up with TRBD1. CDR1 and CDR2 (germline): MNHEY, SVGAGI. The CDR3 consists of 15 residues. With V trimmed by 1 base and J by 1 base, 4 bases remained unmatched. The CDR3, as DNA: TGTGCCAGCAGTTACTTACAGGGGCCATCCTACGAGCAGTACTTC. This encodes CASSYLQGPSYEQYF.

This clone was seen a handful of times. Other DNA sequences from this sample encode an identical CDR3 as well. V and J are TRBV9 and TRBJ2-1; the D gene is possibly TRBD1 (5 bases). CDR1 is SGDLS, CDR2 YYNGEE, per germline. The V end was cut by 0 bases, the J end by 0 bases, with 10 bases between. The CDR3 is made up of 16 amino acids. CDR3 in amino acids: CASSVGGGSSYNEQFF. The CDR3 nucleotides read TGTGCCAGCAGCGTAGGGGGCGGTAGCTCCTACAATGAGCAGTTCTTC.

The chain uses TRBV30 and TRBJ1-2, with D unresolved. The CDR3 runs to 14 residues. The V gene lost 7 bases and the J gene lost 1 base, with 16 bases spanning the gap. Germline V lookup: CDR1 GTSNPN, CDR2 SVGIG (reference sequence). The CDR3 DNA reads TGTGCCTTTTCTCCCGGGGTCCTTAACTATGGCTACACCTTC. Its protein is CAFSPGVLNYGYTF.

The chain's CDR3 is CASSPVGGSGNTIYF. DNA for the CDR3: TGTGCCAGCTCACCAGTGGGGGGTTCTGGAAACACCATATATTTT. The V call is TRBV18, the J call TRBJ1-3, with a tentative D call TRBD1 (5 bases). Trimming left V 2 bases short and J 1 base short, with 9 bases between. The CDR3 spans 15 residues. Germline V CDR1 and CDR2: KGHSH, LQKENI.

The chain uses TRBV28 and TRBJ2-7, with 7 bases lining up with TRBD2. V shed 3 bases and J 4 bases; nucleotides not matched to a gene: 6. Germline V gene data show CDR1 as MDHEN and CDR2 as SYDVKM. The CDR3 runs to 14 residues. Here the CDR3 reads CASSFVDGRYEQYF. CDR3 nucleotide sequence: TGTGCCAGCAGTTTCGTCGACGGGAGGTACGAGCAGTACTTC.

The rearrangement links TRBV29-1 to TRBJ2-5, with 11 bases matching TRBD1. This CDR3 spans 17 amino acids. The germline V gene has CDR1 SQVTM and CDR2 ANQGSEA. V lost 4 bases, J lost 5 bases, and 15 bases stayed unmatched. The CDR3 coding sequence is TGCAGCGTTGGAGGTCTGGTGGGACAGGGGGTCGTGGAGACCCAGTACTTC. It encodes CSVGGLVGQGVVETQYF.

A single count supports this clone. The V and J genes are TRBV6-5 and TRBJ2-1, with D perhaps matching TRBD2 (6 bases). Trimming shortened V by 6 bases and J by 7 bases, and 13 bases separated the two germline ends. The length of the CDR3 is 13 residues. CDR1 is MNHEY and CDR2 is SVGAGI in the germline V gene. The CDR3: CASRGGYFNEQFF. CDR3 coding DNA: TGTGCCAGCAGGGGGGGATATTTTAATGAGCAGTTCTTC.

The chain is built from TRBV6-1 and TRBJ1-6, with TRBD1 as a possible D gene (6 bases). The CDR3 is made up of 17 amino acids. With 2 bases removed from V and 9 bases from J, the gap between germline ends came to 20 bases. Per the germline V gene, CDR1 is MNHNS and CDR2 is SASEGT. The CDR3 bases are TGTGCCAGCAGTGAATATGTGCTTGGACAGTCAGGTTCACCCCTCCACTTT. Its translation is CASSEYVLGQSGSPLHF.

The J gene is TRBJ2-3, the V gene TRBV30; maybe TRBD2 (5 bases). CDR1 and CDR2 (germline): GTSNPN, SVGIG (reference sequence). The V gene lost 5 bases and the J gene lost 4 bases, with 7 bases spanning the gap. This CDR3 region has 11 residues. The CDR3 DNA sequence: TGTGCCTGGGGTAGCGCAGATACGCAGTATTTT. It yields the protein CAWGSADTQYF.

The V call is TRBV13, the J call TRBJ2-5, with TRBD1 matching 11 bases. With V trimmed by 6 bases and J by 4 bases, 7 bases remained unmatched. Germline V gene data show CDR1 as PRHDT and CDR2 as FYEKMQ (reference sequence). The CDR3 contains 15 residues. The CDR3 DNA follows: TGTGCCAGCAGACCTGCCGGGACAGGGGGAGAGACCCAGTACTTC. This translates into CASRPAGTGGETQYF.

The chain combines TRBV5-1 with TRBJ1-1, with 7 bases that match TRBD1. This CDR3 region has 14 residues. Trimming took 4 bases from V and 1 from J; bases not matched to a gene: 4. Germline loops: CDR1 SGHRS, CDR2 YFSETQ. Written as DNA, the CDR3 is TGCGCCAGCAGCCTAAGGGACAGGAACACTGAAGCTTTCTTT. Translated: CASSLRDRNTEAFF. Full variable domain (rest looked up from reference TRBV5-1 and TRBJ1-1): KAGVTQTPRYLIKTRGQQVTLSCSPISGHRSVSWYQQTPGQGLQFLFEYFSETQRNKGNFPGRFSGRQFSNSRSEMNVSTLELGDSALYLCASSLRDRNTEAFFGQGTRLTVV.

The DNA of the CDR3 is TGTGCCAGCAGCTTTTTAGGGACAGGTTACGAGCAGTACTTC. As protein: CASSFLGTGYEQYF. The chain uses TRBV13 and TRBJ2-7; 8 bases agree with TRBD1. The CDR3 runs to 14 residues. The germline CDR1 and CDR2 sequences are PRHDT and FYEKMQ (reference sequence). Trimming took 3 bases from V and 4 from J; bases not matched to a gene: 5. The full variable domain, rest sourced from reference TRBV13 and TRBJ2-7, is AAGVIQSPRHLIKEKRETATLKCYPIPRHDTVYWYQQGPGQDPQFLISFYEKMQSDKGSIPDRFSAQQFSDYHSELNMSSLELGDSALYFCASSFLGTGYEQYFGPGTRLTVT.

The CDR3 coding sequence is TGTGCCAGCTCGCAAGACAGGTACGAGCAGTACTTC. Translating it yields CASSQDRYEQYF. The chain has TRBV18 and TRBJ2-7; TRBD1 might be the D (6 bases). The CDR3 covers 12 residues. CDR1 is KGHSH and CDR2 is LQKENI in the germline V gene. V lost 6 bases to trimming and J lost 4 bases, with 10 bases between them.

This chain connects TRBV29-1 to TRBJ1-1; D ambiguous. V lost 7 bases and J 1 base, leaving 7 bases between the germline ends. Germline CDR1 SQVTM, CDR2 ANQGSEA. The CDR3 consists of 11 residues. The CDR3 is CSALGNTEAFF. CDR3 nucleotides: TGCAGCGCCCTAGGGAACACTGAAGCTTTCTTT.

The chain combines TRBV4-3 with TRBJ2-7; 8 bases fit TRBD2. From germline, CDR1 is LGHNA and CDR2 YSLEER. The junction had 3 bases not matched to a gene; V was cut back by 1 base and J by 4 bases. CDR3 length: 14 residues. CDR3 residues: CASSQGAGVYEQYF. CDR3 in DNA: TGCGCCAGCAGCCAAGGAGCGGGAGTGTACGAGCAGTACTTC.

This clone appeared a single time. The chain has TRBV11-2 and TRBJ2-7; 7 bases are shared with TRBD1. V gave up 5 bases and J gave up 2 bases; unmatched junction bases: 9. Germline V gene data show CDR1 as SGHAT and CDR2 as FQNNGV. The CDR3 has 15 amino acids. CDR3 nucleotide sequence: TGTGCCAGCAGCCTCACCGGACAGGATCCCTACGAGCAGTACTTC. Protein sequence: CASSLTGQDPYEQYF.